These 8 T cell receptor beta chains were all obtained from the same sample, sequenced in a study of T cell responses to AZD1222 COVID-19 vaccine. The method was immunoSEQ multiplex PCR; TCRdb's version includes in-frame clones alone and lacks a portion of them. The repertoire holds around 120,000 clones, 85% to 95% seen once, with about 3% in the top ten. Sequences were derived from peripheral blood, sampled on day 0 of AZD1222 vaccination. These receptor sequences come from an adult in good health.

This rearrangement joins TRBV3-1 (or the pseudogene TRBV3-2) to TRBJ2-2; D gene unclear. V was shortened by 1 base and J by 4 bases, with 10 bases between the two germline ends. The germline gives CDR1 LGHDT, CDR2 YNNKEL (reference sequence). The CDR3 runs to 15 residues. DNA of the CDR3: TGTGCCAGCAGCCAAGGGTTCACGGGCACCGGGGAGCTGTTTTTT. Amino acids: CASSQGFTGTGELFF.

This chain uses TRBV5-1 with TRBJ2-3; 7 bases are shared with TRBD2. Germline V gives CDR1 SGHRS, CDR2 YFSETQ. The V gene end was trimmed by 0 bases and the J gene end by 7 bases; junction bases not matched to a gene: 5. The CDR3 length is 14 residues. DNA of the CDR3: TGCGCCAGCAGCTTGGGTGTCGGGGGGAATACGCAGTATTTT. Encoded protein: CASSLGVGGNTQYF.

This chain uses TRBV10-3 with TRBJ2-1, with D perhaps matching TRBD2 (5 bases). The CDR3 is 12 residues long. V was pared by 2 bases and J by 10 bases, with 9 bases between. CDR1 ENHRY and CDR2 SYGVKD come from the germline V gene. As DNA, the CDR3 is TGTGCCATCAGTGAGATGGGGAGAGAGCAGTTCTTC. It yields the protein CAISEMGREQFF.

The chain recombines TRBV2 with TRBJ1-1; 7 bases map to TRBD1. The CDR3 runs to 13 residues. The ends lost 5 bases at V and 5 bases at J; junction bases unmatched: 5. The V gene's germline CDR1 is SNHLY and CDR2 FYNNEI. CDR3 DNA: TGTGCCAGCAGTACCGCACAGGGGACTGAAGCTTTCTTT. Protein sequence: CASSTAQGTEAFF.

This chain links TRBV5-1 with TRBJ2-3; a weak D match, TRBD1 (6 bases). V was trimmed by 6 bases and J by 2 bases, leaving 16 bases between them. This CDR3 has 15 amino acids. Germline CDR1 is SGHRS and CDR2 is YFSETQ. The CDR3 reads CASKGGQSFTDTQYF. In DNA, the CDR3 is TGCGCCAGCAAAGGTGGACAGAGTTTCACAGATACGCAGTATTTT.

The V call is TRBV28, the J call TRBJ1-1, with 10 nucleotides matching TRBD1. With V trimmed by 3 bases and J by 4 bases, 5 bases remained unmatched. There are 15 residues in the CDR3. CDR1 and CDR2 (germline): MDHEN, SYDVKM. DNA of the CDR3: TGTGCCAGCAGTTTGACAGGGGGCCGTCGCACTGAAGCTTTCTTT. It is translated as CASSLTGGRRTEAFF.

This clone appeared a single time. The chain uses TRBV7-2 and TRBJ2-7; D ambiguous. CDR1 and CDR2 (germline): SGHTA, FQGNSA. Trimming cost V 2 bases and J 5 bases, with 13 bases left between them. The CDR3 contains 14 residues. CDR3: CASSLLIGFHEQYF. The CDR3 DNA is TGTGCCAGCAGCTTATTAATAGGTTTTCACGAGCAGTACTTC.

This chain links TRBV2 with TRBJ1-5; D remains unclear. The ends were cut back, 5 bases at V and 3 bases at J, with 5 bases in the middle. CDR1 is SNHLY, CDR2 FYNNEI, per germline. The CDR3 has 12 amino acids. CDR3 sequence (DNA): TGTGCCAGCAGTAAGGACAATCAGCCCCAGCATTTT. It specifies CASSKDNQPQHF. Supplemented by reference TRBV2 and TRBJ1-5, the full variable domain reads EPEVTQTPSHQVTQMGQEVILRCVPISNHLYFYWYRQILGQKVEFLVSFYNNEISEKSEIFDDQFSVERPDGSNFTLKIRSTKLEDSAMYFCASSKDNQPQHFGDGTRLSIL.